This TCR beta chain was captured by sequencing in a study of T cell responses to AZD1222 COVID-19 vaccine. Worth noting for this clone: Its antigen is still unknown.

Study conclusions and caveats: Recipients of AZD1222 seropositive at baseline numbered only 6 or 7. The study found vaccine-associated CD4 TCRs spanning spike, dominant at 160-218 and 743-854. Regions left unmutated in variants are reportedly the target of nearly half of spike-specific TCRs.

Pooling was applied to second doses at about 4 or about 12 weeks. Generated by immunoSEQ multiplex PCR, the TCRdb table keeps only in-frame clones and is missing some. Found here are roughly 84,000 clones, around nine tenths of them singletons; the top ten hold approximately 10%. Per the germline V gene, CDR1 is SQVTM and CDR2 is ANQGSEA. This CDR3 has 11 amino acids. Sample: peripheral blood, taken 28 days after the second AZD1222 dose. The sequence came from an adult who received the AZD1222 COVID-19 vaccine. The chain couples TRBV29-1 to TRBJ2-3, with D uncertain. The CDR3 bases are TGCAGTGGAGCAGACACAGATACGCAGTATTTT. Protein: CSGADTDTQYF.